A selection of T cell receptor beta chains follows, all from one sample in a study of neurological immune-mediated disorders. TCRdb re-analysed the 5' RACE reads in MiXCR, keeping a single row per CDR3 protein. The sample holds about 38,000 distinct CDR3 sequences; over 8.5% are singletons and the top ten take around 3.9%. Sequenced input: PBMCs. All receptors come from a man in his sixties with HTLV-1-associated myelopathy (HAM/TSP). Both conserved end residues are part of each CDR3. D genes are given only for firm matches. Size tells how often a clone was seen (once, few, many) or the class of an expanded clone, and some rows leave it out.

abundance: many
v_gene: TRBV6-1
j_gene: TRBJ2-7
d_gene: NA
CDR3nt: TGTGCCAGCGAGAGAGGGGGTAACTACGAGCAGTACTTC
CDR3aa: CASERGGNYEQYF

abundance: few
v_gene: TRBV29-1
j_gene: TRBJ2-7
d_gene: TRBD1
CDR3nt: TGCAGCGCAGCGACAGGGGAAGGAAACGAGCAGTACTTC
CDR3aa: CSAATGEGNEQYF

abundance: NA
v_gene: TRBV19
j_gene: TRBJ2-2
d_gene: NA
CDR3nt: TGTGCCAGTACCCCAACTTACCGTACCCTGAACACCGTGGAGCTGTTTTTT
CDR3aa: CASTPTYRTLNTVELFF

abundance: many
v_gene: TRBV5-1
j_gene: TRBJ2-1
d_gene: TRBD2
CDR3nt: TGCGCCAGCAGCTCCGATCCCCTAGCGGGAGGCCCCCGGGTCTTC
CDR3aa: CASSSDPLAGGPRVF

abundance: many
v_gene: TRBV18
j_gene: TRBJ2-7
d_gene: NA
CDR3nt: TGTGCCAGCTCACTATCCGACCCAAGGGCCTCCCTCGAGCAGTACTTC
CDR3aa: CASSLSDPRASLEQYF

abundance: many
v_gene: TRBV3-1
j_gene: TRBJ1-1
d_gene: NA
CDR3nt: TGTGCCAGCAGCCTCAGCGCAGGGTCAGGCACTGAAGCTTTCTTT
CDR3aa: CASSLSAGSGTEAFF

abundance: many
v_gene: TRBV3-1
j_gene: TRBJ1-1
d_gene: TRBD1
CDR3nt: TGTGCCAGCAGCCAAGCAGAGACAGGGGGAACGAGCACTGAAGCTTTCTTT
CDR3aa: CASSQAETGGTSTEAFF

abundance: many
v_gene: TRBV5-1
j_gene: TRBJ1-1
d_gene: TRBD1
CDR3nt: TGCGCCAGCAGCTTCGGAGGTTGGGACAGACGAAACACTGAAGCTTTCTTT
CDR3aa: CASSFGGWDRRNTEAFF

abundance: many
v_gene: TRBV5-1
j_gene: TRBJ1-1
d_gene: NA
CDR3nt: TGCGCCAGCAGCCGACTCGAAAACGGGAACACTGAAGCTTTCTTT
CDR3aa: CASSRLENGNTEAFF

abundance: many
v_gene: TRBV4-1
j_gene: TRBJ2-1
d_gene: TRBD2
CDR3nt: TGCGCCAGCAGCCAAGATGAGGCGGGAGGAGGGGATGAGCAGTTCTTC
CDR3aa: CASSQDEAGGGDEQFF

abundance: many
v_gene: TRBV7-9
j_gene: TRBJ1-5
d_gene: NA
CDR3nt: TGTGCCAGCAGCCAAGGTGTCTACGAGGGCAATCAGCCCCAGCATTTT
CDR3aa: CASSQGVYEGNQPQHF

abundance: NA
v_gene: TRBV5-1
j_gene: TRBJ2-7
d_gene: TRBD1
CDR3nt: TGCGCCAACACACGAGGACAGGGCCTTACATACGAGCAGTACTTC
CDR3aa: CANTRGQGLTYEQYF

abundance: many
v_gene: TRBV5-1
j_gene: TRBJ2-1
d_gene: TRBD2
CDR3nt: TGCGCCAGCAGCTTGCTTAGCGGGGGGTACAATGAGCAGTTCTTC
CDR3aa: CASSLLSGGYNEQFF

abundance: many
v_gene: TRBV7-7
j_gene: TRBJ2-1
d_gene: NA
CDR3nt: TGTGCTAGCAGCCTACGAGGGCCAGTGTCCCCGGGCGAGCAGTTCTTC
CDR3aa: CASSLRGPVSPGEQFF

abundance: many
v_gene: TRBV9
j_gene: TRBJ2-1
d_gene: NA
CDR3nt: TGTGCCAGCAGCGTAGGCAGGGGCTCCTACAATGAGCAGTTCTTC
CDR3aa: CASSVGRGSYNEQFF

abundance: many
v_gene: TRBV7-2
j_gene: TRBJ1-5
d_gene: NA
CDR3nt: TGTGCCAGCAGCTTAGGGGTTAGGGCAGGGGTATCGCGGCAGCCCCAGCATTTT
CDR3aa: CASSLGVRAGVSRQPQHF

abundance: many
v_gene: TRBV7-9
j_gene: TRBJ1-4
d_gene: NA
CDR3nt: TGTGCCAGCAGCCCTCAGGGATCTGTCGGAAAACTGTTTTTT
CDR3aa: CASSPQGSVGKLFF